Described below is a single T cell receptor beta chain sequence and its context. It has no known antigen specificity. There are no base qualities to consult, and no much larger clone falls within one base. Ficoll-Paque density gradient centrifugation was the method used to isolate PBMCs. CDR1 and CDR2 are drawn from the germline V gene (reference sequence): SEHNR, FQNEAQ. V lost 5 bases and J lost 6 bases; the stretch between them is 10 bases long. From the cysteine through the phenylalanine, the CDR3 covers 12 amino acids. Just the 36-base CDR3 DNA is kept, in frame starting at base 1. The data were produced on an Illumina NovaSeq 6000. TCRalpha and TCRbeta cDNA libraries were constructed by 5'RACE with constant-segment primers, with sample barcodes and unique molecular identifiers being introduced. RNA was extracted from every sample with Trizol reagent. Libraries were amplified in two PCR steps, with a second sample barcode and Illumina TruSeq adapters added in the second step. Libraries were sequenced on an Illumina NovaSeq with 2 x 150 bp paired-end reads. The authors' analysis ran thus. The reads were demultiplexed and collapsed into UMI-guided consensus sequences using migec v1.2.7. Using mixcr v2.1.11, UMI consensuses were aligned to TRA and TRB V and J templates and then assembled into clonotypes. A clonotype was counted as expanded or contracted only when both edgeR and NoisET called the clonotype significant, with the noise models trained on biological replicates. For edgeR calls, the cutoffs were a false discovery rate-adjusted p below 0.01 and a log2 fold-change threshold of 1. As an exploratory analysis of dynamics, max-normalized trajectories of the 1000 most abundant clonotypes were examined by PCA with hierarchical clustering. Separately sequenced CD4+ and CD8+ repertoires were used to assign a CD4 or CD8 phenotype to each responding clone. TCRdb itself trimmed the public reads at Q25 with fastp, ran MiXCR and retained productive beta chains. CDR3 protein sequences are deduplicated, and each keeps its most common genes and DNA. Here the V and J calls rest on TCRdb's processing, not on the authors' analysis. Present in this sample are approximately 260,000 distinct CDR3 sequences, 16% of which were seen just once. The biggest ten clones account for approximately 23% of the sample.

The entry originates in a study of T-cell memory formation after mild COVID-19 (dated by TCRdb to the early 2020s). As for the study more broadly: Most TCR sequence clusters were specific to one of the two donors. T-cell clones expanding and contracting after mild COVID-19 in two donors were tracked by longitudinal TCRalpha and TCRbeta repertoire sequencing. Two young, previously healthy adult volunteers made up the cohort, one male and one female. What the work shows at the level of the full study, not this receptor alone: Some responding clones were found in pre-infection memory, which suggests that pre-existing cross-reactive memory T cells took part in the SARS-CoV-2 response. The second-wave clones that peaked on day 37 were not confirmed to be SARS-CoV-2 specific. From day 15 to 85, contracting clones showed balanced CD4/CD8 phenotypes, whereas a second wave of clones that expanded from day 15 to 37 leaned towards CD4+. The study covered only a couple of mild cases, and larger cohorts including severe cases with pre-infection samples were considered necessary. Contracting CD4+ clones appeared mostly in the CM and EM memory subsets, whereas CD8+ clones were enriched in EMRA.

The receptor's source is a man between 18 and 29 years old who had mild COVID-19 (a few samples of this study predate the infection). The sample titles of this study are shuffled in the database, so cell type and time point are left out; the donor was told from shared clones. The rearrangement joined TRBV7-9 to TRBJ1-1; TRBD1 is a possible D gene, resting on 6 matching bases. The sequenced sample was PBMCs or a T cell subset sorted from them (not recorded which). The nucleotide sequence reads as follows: TGTGCCAGCAGCGTGGACAGACCTGAAGCTTTCTTT. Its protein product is CASSVDRPEAFF.